The present entry profiles one T cell receptor (beta chain) with its context. Generated by immunoSEQ multiplex PCR, the TCRdb table keeps only in-frame clones and is missing some. The data hold around 72,000 clones, with roughly nine tenths observed a single time. The CDR3 has 15 residues. V was pared by 4 bases and J by 2 bases, with 16 bases between. The germline V gene encodes CDR1 SGHDT and CDR2 YYEEEE. The data originate from a study of siplizumab effects on memory and regulatory T cells. The chain uses TRBV5-6 and TRBJ2-7; the D call may be TRBD1 or TRBD2 (5 bases each). The receptor's source is a human donor in good health. Material: CD8+ T cells sorted from blood. The DNA for the CDR3 is TGTGCCAGCAGCAACGACCGAACGGGGCCCTACGAGCAGTACTTC. It codes for CASSNDRTGPYEQYF.